Following are 2 T cell receptor beta chains from one sample sequenced in a study of T cell responses to AZD1222 COVID-19 vaccine. Using immunoSEQ multiplex PCR, the repertoire was profiled, and TCRdb retains in-frame clones only, with some absent. The data contain under 150,000 clones, roughly 91% of them singletons. This specimen was peripheral blood, taken on day 0 of AZD1222 vaccination. All receptors derive from an adult in good health.

J is TRBJ2-7 and V is TRBV9; 13 positions agree with TRBD2. This CDR3 is 17 amino acids long. Trimming cost V 3 bases and J 3 bases; bases outside gene matches: 9. In germline, CDR1 is SGDLS, CDR2 YYNGEE. The CDR3 sequence is CASSEGLAGLPGYEQYF. CDR3 bases: TGTGCCAGCAGCGAGGGACTAGCGGGGCTCCCAGGCTACGAGCAGTACTTC.

This chain uses TRBV21-1 with TRBJ1-3; the table calls TRBD1, which could not be checked here. TRBV21-1 constitutes a pseudogene. The CDR3 consists of 17 residues. The CDR3 sequence is CASSKSDGGTGGITIYF. The CDR3, as DNA: TGTGCCAGCAGCAAATCGGATGGGGGGACAGGGGGCATCACCATATATTTT.